These 14 T cell receptor beta chains came from one sample sequenced in a study of PD-L1 blockade in urothelial cancer (dated by TCRdb to about 2017). Receptor libraries were prepared by the immunoSEQ multiplex PCR assay. Here the immuneACCESS table is served through TCRdb, limited to in-frame sequences with V and J called. Missing clones are a known gap in these copies; in checked studies unresolved V genes cover under half, and the rest lacks a known reason. The sample table holds fewer than 45,000 clones, of which around 83% were seen once. Of the sample, about 16% falls within the top ten clones. The sequencing here drew on PBMCs, taken around atezolizumab (anti-PD-L1) treatment. These receptors were obtained from a man aged 55-75 years with urothelial cancer.

This clone was picked up a small number of times. The rearrangement joins TRBV5-4 to TRBJ2-7; 9 bases align to TRBD1. The CDR3 runs 15 residues. From germline, CDR1 is SGHNT and CDR2 YYREEE (reference sequence). Trimming cost V 4 bases and J 3 bases; bases outside gene matches: 8. CDR3 residues: CASSAGTGKLYEQYF. CDR3 DNA: TGTGCCAGCAGCGCCGGGACAGGGAAGCTCTACGAGCAGTACTTC.

This sequence joins TRBV5-1 and TRBJ1-1; 8 bases agree with TRBD1. Germline CDR1 reads SGHRS; CDR2 reads YFSETQ. Trimming at V came to 0 bases and at J to 0 bases, leaving 4 bases not matched to a gene. The CDR3 has 16 amino acids. The CDR3 DNA is TGCGCCAGCAGCTTGGGGACAGGGAAAATGAACACTGAAGCTTTCTTT. Its protein product is CASSLGTGKMNTEAFF.

The rearrangement joins TRBV7-2 to TRBJ2-3; 9 nucleotides match TRBD1. The J segment lost 7 bases and the V segment lost 4 bases, leaving 9 bases of the junction unmatched. Germline-derived CDR1 and CDR2 are SGHTA and FQGNSA. This CDR3 has 15 amino acids. CDR3 protein: CASSSPGQGIHTQYF. DNA for the CDR3: TGTGCCAGCAGCTCCCCGGGACAGGGTATCCATACGCAGTATTTT.

The gene calls are TRBV6-1 and TRBJ2-6, with D perhaps TRBD1 (5 bases). The V and J ends lost 2 bases and 0 bases respectively, with 8 bases between them. This CDR3 has 16 residues. CDR1 MNHNS and CDR2 SASEGT come from the germline V gene. CDR3 amino acids: CASSEKRGSGANVLTF. Here the CDR3 DNA reads TGTGCCAGCAGTGAAAAAAGGGGCTCTGGGGCCAACGTCCTGACTTTC.

The J gene is TRBJ1-5, the V gene TRBV18; D unresolved. V was pared by 3 bases and J by 0 bases, with 9 bases between. Germline-derived CDR1 and CDR2 are KGHSH and LQKENI. This CDR3 spans 15 amino acids. CDR3 sequence: CASSPGQPSNQPQHF. The CDR3 DNA reads as TGTGCCAGCTCACCTGGGCAGCCTAGCAATCAGCCCCAGCATTTT. The variable domain in full, completed from reference TRBV18 and TRBJ1-5, reads NAGVMQNPRHLVRRRGQEARLRCSPMKGHSHVYWYRQLPEEGLKFMVYLQKENIIDESGMPKERFSAEFPKEGPSILRIQQVVRGDSAAYFCASSPGQPSNQPQHFGDGTRLSIL.

This clone was seen only a few times. An end of the junction differs from the germline gene, which may be a read error. V and J are TRBV7-7 and TRBJ2-1, with D possibly TRBD1 on 7 matching bases. The CDR3 sequence is 18 residues long. Germline values: CDR1 SSHAT, CDR2 FNYEAQ (reference sequence). CDR3 nucleotide sequence: TGTGCTAGCAGCTTAGGTACAGGGGCCGGGAGCTCCTACAATGAGCAGTTCTTC. Its translation: CASSLGTGAGSSYNEQFF.

V and J are TRBV6-5 and TRBJ2-7; 7 nucleotides agree with TRBD1. Germline V gene data show CDR1 as MNHEY and CDR2 as SVGAGI. J gave up 2 bases and V 2 bases, and 3 bases lay outside the gene matches. This CDR3 spans 14 amino acids. CDR3 nucleotides: TGTGCCAGCAGTTACGGGACAGAGACCTACGAGCAGTACTTC. Its translation is CASSYGTETYEQYF.

The chain is built from TRBV6-1 and TRBJ1-1, with D possibly matching TRBD1 (6 bases). The CDR3 is made up of 14 amino acids. Per the germline V gene, CDR1 is MNHNS and CDR2 is SASEGT. V was cut by 6 bases and J by 2 bases, with 13 bases left in between. Here the CDR3 DNA reads TGTGCCAGCAGACAGGGATCGGTTAACACTGAAGCTTTCTTT. Its translation is CASRQGSVNTEAFF.

This clone was detected once. The rearrangement links TRBV6-1 to TRBJ2-1; TRBD1 matches 8 bases. CDR1 is MNHNS, CDR2 SASEGT, per germline. CDR3 size: 15 residues. J was trimmed by 0 bases and V by 6 bases; bases with no gene match: 4. The CDR3 protein is CASRRTGPSYNEQFF. The CDR3 DNA follows: TGTGCCAGCAGGCGGACAGGGCCCTCCTACAATGAGCAGTTCTTC.

The rearrangement links TRBV16 to TRBJ1-1; 11 bases are shared with TRBD1. Trimming cost V 4 bases and J 3 bases; bases outside gene matches: 7. Germline V CDR1 and CDR2: KGHSY, FQNENV. The CDR3 totals 16 residues. CDR3 protein: CASSRTGTGGHTEAFF. The CDR3, as DNA: TGTGCCAGCAGCCGGACCGGGACAGGGGGTCACACTGAAGCTTTCTTT. The full variable domain, in which reference TRBV16 and TRBJ1-1 provide the parts outside the CDR3, is GEEVAQTPKHLVRGEGQKAKLYCAPIKGHSYVFWYQQVLKNEFKFLISFQNENVFDETGMPKERFSAKCLPNSPCSLEIQATKLEDSAVYFCASSRTGTGGHTEAFFGQGTRLTVV.

The chain joins TRBV19 to TRBJ1-2; 7 bases map to TRBD1. V gave up 6 bases and J gave up 4 bases; unmatched junction bases: 11. Germline CDR1 and CDR2: LNHDA and SQIVND (reference sequence). This CDR3 region has 15 residues. Written as DNA, the CDR3 is TGTGCCAGTAGACCACCGGGACAGCTATTCTATGGCTACACCTTC. Translating gives CASRPPGQLFYGYTF.

This clone was recorded a few times. This chain uses TRBV5-1 with TRBJ2-3, with D possibly matching TRBD1 (5 bases). The CDR3 extends over 13 amino acids. CDR1 is SGHRS, CDR2 YFSETQ, per germline. V lost 0 bases to trimming and J lost 8 bases, with 10 bases between them. Here the CDR3 DNA reads TGCGCCAGCAGCTTGGATCTGCAGGGTACGCAGTATTTT. Translated: CASSLDLQGTQYF.

The CDR3 here is CASIGGDYSNQPQHF. CDR3 in DNA: TGTGCCAGTATCGGGGGAGACTATAGCAATCAGCCCCAGCATTTT. The chain has TRBV19 and TRBJ1-5; TRBD1 might be the D (5 bases). Trimming removed 7 bases from V and 0 bases from J, with 13 bases in between. The CDR3 is 15 residues long. The V gene's germline CDR1 is LNHDA and CDR2 SQIVND (reference sequence).

This chain joins TRBV6-6 and TRBJ2-3, with 8 bases aligning to TRBD1. This CDR3 has 13 amino acids. Trimming took 2 bases from V and 6 from J; bases not matched to a gene: 1. CDR1 and CDR2 (germline): MNHNY, SVGAGI (reference sequence). CDR3 DNA: TGTGCCAGCAGTTACGGGACAGGCGATACGCAGTATTTT. Translation gives CASSYGTGDTQYF.